Listed below are T cell receptor beta chains from one sample, sequenced in a study of PD-L1 blockade in urothelial cancer. Using immunoSEQ multiplex PCR, the repertoire was profiled, and TCRdb retains in-frame clones only, with some absent. The table includes tens of thousands of clones, around four fifths detected once. The sample in question was PBMCs, obtained around atezolizumab (anti-PD-L1) treatment. These receptor sequences come from a man between 40 and 49 years old with urothelial cancer. Each CDR3 is given with its conserved first and last residue. A D gene is named only where the DNA matches it firmly. Clone size is shown for a subset of rows, as once, few, many or a class of expanded clone.

D: TRBD2
length: 15
size: -
V: TRBV6-1
J: TRBJ2-1
CDR3: CASSEGGRSYNEQFF
DNA: TGTGCCAGCAGTGAAGGCGGGAGATCCTACAATGAGCAGTTCTTC

D: TRBD1
length: 12
size: -
V: TRBV25-1
J: TRBJ1-1
CDR3: CASSDQGDEAFF
DNA: TGTGCCAGTTCGGACCAGGGGGATGAAGCTTTCTTT

D: TRBD2
length: 15
size: -
V: TRBV28
J: TRBJ2-5
CDR3: CASSPSTAGVETQYF
DNA: TGTGCCAGCAGTCCCTCGACGGCGGGGGTAGAGACCCAGTACTTC

D: -
length: 15
size: many
V: TRBV10-3
J: TRBJ2-3
CDR3: CAISEVLDGTDTQYF
DNA: TGTGCCATCAGTGAGGTCCTAGATGGCACAGATACGCAGTATTTT

D: TRBD1
length: 16
size: -
V: TRBV18
J: TRBJ2-5
CDR3: CASSPTRQGHQETQYF
DNA: TGTGCCAGCTCACCAACCCGACAGGGACACCAAGAGACCCAGTACTTC

D: TRBD2
length: 14
size: -
V: TRBV10-1
J: TRBJ2-7
CDR3: CASSGKAGGYEQYF
DNA: TGCGCCAGCAGTGGTAAAGCGGGGGGCTACGAGCAGTACTTC

D: -
length: 15
size: -
V: TRBV21-1
J: TRBJ1-1
CDR3: CASSTDRVGGTEAFF
DNA: TGTGCCAGCAGCACTGACAGGGTGGGTGGCACTGAAGCTTTCTTT

D: -
length: 13
size: few
V: TRBV28
J: TRBJ2-5
CDR3: CASSMGTQETQYF
DNA: TGTGCCAGCAGTATGGGGACTCAAGAGACCCAGTACTTC

D: -
length: 17
size: -
V: TRBV6-1
J: TRBJ1-5
CDR3: CASSEGSQPGRNQPQHF
DNA: TGTGCCAGCAGTGAAGGCTCTCAACCAGGGCGCAATCAGCCCCAGCATTTT

D: TRBD1
length: 15
size: -
V: TRBV6-5
J: TRBJ1-5
CDR3: CASSFTGQSNQPQHF
DNA: TGTGCCAGCAGTTTCACGGGACAGAGCAATCAGCCCCAGCATTTT

D: -
length: 14
size: -
V: TRBV7-2
J: TRBJ2-2
CDR3: CASSLDRSTGELFF
DNA: TGTGCCAGCAGCCTAGACAGATCCACCGGGGAGCTGTTTTTT

D: -
length: 15
size: -
V: TRBV18
J: TRBJ2-1
CDR3: CASSLEAGHYNEQFF
DNA: TGTGCCAGCTCTTTGGAGGCGGGGCACTACAATGAGCAGTTCTTC

D: -
length: 14
size: -
V: TRBV7-3
J: TRBJ2-1
CDR3: CASSLTVDSSEQFF
DNA: TGTGCCAGCAGCTTAACGGTGGACTCAAGTGAGCAGTTCTTC

D: -
length: 13
size: few
V: TRBV28
J: TRBJ1-2
CDR3: CASSFHGGYGYTF
DNA: TGTGCCAGCAGTTTTCACGGGGGCTATGGCTACACCTTC

D: -
length: 15
size: -
V: TRBV29-1
J: TRBJ2-7
CDR3: CSVYQGQGRYYEQYF
DNA: TGCAGCGTTTACCAGGGACAAGGAAGATATTACGAGCAGTACTTC

D: TRBD1
length: 15
size: -
V: TRBV9
J: TRBJ2-7
CDR3: CASSHSRQGSREQYF
DNA: TGTGCCAGCAGCCACTCTCGACAGGGGTCGAGGGAGCAGTACTTC

D: TRBD1
length: 13
size: once
V: TRBV9
J: TRBJ1-2
CDR3: CASLSGQEDGYTF
DNA: TGTGCCAGCCTCTCGGGACAGGAGGATGGCTACACCTTC